The clone carrying this T cell receptor beta chain was observed many times. Antigen: not known. This sample was included in a study of early T cells in non-severe SARS-CoV-2 infection. On the study more broadly: Chains stayed unpaired after sequencing of bulk RNA from unsorted whole blood. General study points: VDJdb-based matching was biased toward anti-spike CD8 responses and missed private and CD4 specificities.

Separate cDNA molecules each had unique molecular identifiers attached to them. TCRdb reprocessed the 5' RACE reads via MiXCR and lists one record per CDR3 protein. This sample has roughly 34,000 distinct CDR3 sequences, with about 7% found just once. The CDR3 length is 20 residues. After removal of 2 bases from V and 9 bases from J, the junction contained 25 bases not matched to a gene. CDR1 is KGHSH and CDR2 is LQKENI in the germline V gene. Sequenced material: whole blood, taken at baseline. The chain links TRBV18 to TRBJ2-7, with 10 bases that match TRBD1. The receptor's source is an adult who was a healthcare worker with PCR-confirmed SARS-CoV-2 infection or an uninfected control (not recorded which). Here the CDR3 DNA reads TGTGCCAGCTCACCATTGAGTAACCGGGACAGGGGTCGCCTTATGGAAGGGCAGTACTTC. Amino acids: CASSPLSNRDRGRLMEGQYF.